Below, 26 T cell receptor beta chains from the same sample are listed, as sequenced in a study of PD-1 blockade in classical Hodgkin lymphoma. Profiling relied on immunoSEQ multiplex PCR, and the TCRdb table lists in-frame clones only, not all of them. The sample yields about 3,300 clones, roughly 84% seen once. Time point noted: newly diagnosed, previously untreated cHL patient sample. Thawed PBMCs yielded CD4+ T cells through magnetic negative selection. Material for sequencing was CD4+ T cells from blood. The receptor source for this set is a human donor with classical Hodgkin lymphoma.

The V call is TRBV19, the J call TRBJ2-2; D gene unclear. Trimming left V 6 bases short and J 0 bases short, with 14 bases between. Germline V lookup: CDR1 LNHDA, CDR2 SQIVND (reference sequence). The CDR3 contains 16 residues. The CDR3 bases are TGTGCCAGTAGCCACGGCCGGGTTTCGAACACCGGGGAGCTGTTTTTT. It codes for CASSHGRVSNTGELFF.

This clone was seen only once. This chain joins TRBV7-9 and TRBJ1-4; D not certain. The V and J ends lost 6 bases and 5 bases respectively, with 10 bases between them. The CDR3 is 13 amino acids. Germline CDR1 and CDR2: SEHNR and FQNEAQ (reference sequence). The CDR3 DNA reads as TGTGCCAGCAGGCGGGAGATCAATGAAAAACTGTTTTTT. Encoded protein: CASRREINEKLFF.

The chain carries TRBV6-1 and TRBJ2-5; TRBD1 might be the D (6 bases). The CDR3 covers 15 residues. Per germline, CDR1 MNHNS and CDR2 SASEGT. The ends were cut back, 2 bases at V and 1 base at J, with 11 bases in the middle. CDR3 protein: CASSERQGTQETQYF. DNA for the CDR3: TGTGCCAGCAGTGAACGGCAGGGGACCCAAGAGACCCAGTACTTC.

V and J are TRBV19 and TRBJ1-2; D possibly corresponds to TRBD1 (5 bases). Germline V gene data show CDR1 as LNHDA and CDR2 as SQIVND (reference sequence). The CDR3 spans 15 residues. The V end was cut by 4 bases, the J end by 8 bases, with 20 bases between. The CDR3 sequence: CASSTLDSSQGGYTF. In DNA, the CDR3 is TGTGCCAGTAGTACCCTCGACAGTAGCCAGGGAGGCTACACCTTC.

This clone was detected only a few times. The gene calls are TRBV2 and TRBJ1-5; no reliable D call. The CDR3 sequence is 14 residues long. V was shortened by 2 bases and J by 7 bases, with 12 bases between the two germline ends. Germline lookup yields CDR1 SNHLY and CDR2 FYNNEI. CDR3 amino acids: CASSEIRDGQPQHF. CDR3 coding DNA: TGTGCCAGCAGTGAAATAAGAGACGGGCAGCCCCAGCATTTT. Full variable domain (missing parts from reference TRBV2 and TRBJ1-5): EPEVTQTPSHQVTQMGQEVILRCVPISNHLYFYWYRQILGQKVEFLVSFYNNEISEKSEIFDDQFSVERPDGSNFTLKIRSTKLEDSAMYFCASSEIRDGQPQHFGDGTRLSIL.

The rearrangement uses TRBV2 and TRBJ2-7; 9 positions match TRBD2. The junction had 8 bases not matched to a gene; V was cut back by 2 bases and J by 6 bases. Germline assignment: CDR1 SNHLY and CDR2 FYNNEI. This CDR3 contains 15 residues. CDR3 nucleotides: TGTGCCAGCAGTGAATCTAGCGGGGATTTTGGCGAGCAGTACTTC. It is translated as CASSESSGDFGEQYF.

The genes are TRBV5-1 and TRBJ2-2; no definite D call. The CDR3 is 13 residues long. Trimming cost V 0 bases and J 8 bases, with 8 bases left between them. CDR1 is SGHRS and CDR2 is YFSETQ in the germline V gene. The CDR3 region is CASSLEVRGELFF. CDR3 nucleotides: TGCGCCAGCAGCTTGGAGGTTAGGGGGGAGCTGTTTTTT. Full variable domain (rest looked up from reference TRBV5-1 and TRBJ2-2): KAGVTQTPRYLIKTRGQQVTLSCSPISGHRSVSWYQQTPGQGLQFLFEYFSETQRNKGNFPGRFSGRQFSNSRSEMNVSTLELGDSALYLCASSLEVRGELFFGEGSRLTVL.

J is TRBJ2-3 and V is TRBV2, with 10 bases fitting TRBD1. CDR3 length equals 14 residues. Germline lookup yields CDR1 SNHLY and CDR2 FYNNEI. Losses at the gene ends were 8 bases for V and 4 bases for J; bases not matched to a gene: 6. The chain's CDR3 is CASLRTGGADTQYF. The CDR3 DNA reads as TGTGCCAGCTTAAGGACAGGGGGTGCAGATACGCAGTATTTT.

V is TRBV7-8 and J is TRBJ1-6; D uncertain. Between the trimmed V and J ends, which lost 5 bases and 4 bases, there was a span of 6 bases. The V gene's germline CDR1 is SGHVS and CDR2 FQNEAQ. This CDR3 region has 13 residues. As DNA, the CDR3 is TGTGCCAGCAGCCTCGGGTATAATTCACCCCTCCACTTT. It is translated as CASSLGYNSPLHF.

This clone was seen once. This rearrangement joins TRBV30 to TRBJ2-1; D is undetermined. Germline CDR1 and CDR2: GTSNPN and SVGIG (reference sequence). With 2 bases removed from V and 6 bases from J, the gap between germline ends came to 11 bases. The CDR3 extends over 13 amino acids. The CDR3 DNA sequence: TGTGCCTGGAGTACCGACACTCGCAATGAGCAGTTCTTC. Amino acids: CAWSTDTRNEQFF.

J is TRBJ2-7 and V is TRBV28; possible D gene TRBD1, 5 bases. Germline V gene data show CDR1 as MDHEN and CDR2 as SYDVKM. The CDR3 spans 13 residues. V was clipped by 6 bases and J by 3 bases, with 12 bases between them. The CDR3 DNA follows: TGTGCCAGCAGGTCAGACAGCGTCTACGAGCAGTACTTC. Its translation is CASRSDSVYEQYF. The complete variable domain, with remaining parts taken from reference TRBV28 and TRBJ2-7, reads DVKVTQSSRYLVKRTGEKVFLECVQDMDHENMFWYRQDPGLGLRLIYFSYDVKMKEKGDIPEGYSVSREKKERFSLILESASTNQTSMYLCASRSDSVYEQYFGPGTRLTVT.

The chain has TRBV18 and TRBJ1-1; D is unresolved. The CDR3 loop spans 13 amino acids. CDR1 KGHSH and CDR2 LQKENI come from the germline V gene. V lost 1 base and J 4 bases, leaving 7 bases between the germline ends. The CDR3 coding sequence is TGTGCCAGCTCACCACAACCGGGCACTGAAGCTTTCTTT. It is translated as CASSPQPGTEAFF.

This chain uses TRBV6-1 with TRBJ1-4; D is uncertain. The CDR3 contains 13 residues. V was trimmed by 6 bases and J by 4 bases, leaving 9 bases between them. The germline gives CDR1 MNHNS, CDR2 SASEGT. The CDR3 DNA follows: TGTGCCAGCAGCCCCAGCAGTAATGAAAAACTGTTTTTT. It encodes CASSPSSNEKLFF.

This chain links TRBV6-4 with TRBJ2-1, with TRBD2 matching over 10 bases. The germline CDR1 and CDR2 sequences are MRHNA and SNTAGT. The CDR3 consists of 15 residues. The V segment lost 3 bases and the J segment 8 bases; nucleotides outside the gene matches: 7. In DNA form, the CDR3 reads TGTGCCAGCAGTGATGGTGATAGCGGGGGGCATGAGCAGTTCTTC. It codes for CASSDGDSGGHEQFF.

The chain employs TRBV2 and TRBJ2-5, with TRBD2 matching 11 bases. The CDR3 sequence is 14 residues long. Germline V lookup: CDR1 SNHLY, CDR2 FYNNEI. V was clipped by 6 bases and J by 2 bases; unmatched bases: 2. The CDR3, as DNA: TGTGCCAGCAGGACTAGCGGGGCACAAGAGACCCAGTACTTC. Its translation is CASRTSGAQETQYF.

This sequence joins TRBV6-5 and TRBJ2-2; D perhaps matches TRBD2 (5 bases). Per germline, CDR1 MNHEY and CDR2 SVGAGI. The germline V and J ends were trimmed by 6 bases and 6 bases, with 11 bases remaining between them. The CDR3 covers 13 residues. CDR3 in amino acids: CASRTGRAGELFF. For the CDR3, the DNA is TGTGCCAGCAGAACGGGAAGAGCCGGGGAGCTGTTTTTT.

This chain joins TRBV7-2 and TRBJ1-6, with a possible D match to TRBD1 (6 bases). The germline CDR1 and CDR2 sequences are SGHTA and FQGNSA. V lost 1 base, J lost 10 bases, and 20 bases lay in between. The CDR3 is 17 amino acids. CDR3 region: CASSLVAGAFYRSPLHF. For the CDR3, the DNA is TGTGCCAGCAGCTTAGTTGCAGGGGCATTCTATCGATCACCCCTCCACTTT.

The V gene is TRBV19, the J gene TRBJ1-1; D is undetermined. Germline CDR1 and CDR2: LNHDA and SQIVND (reference sequence). The V end lost 7 bases, the J end lost 0 bases, and 12 bases lay between the germline ends. The CDR3 runs 14 residues. The DNA for the CDR3 is TGTGCCAGTACGGCAGTCGCGATGAACACTGAAGCTTTCTTT. It is translated as CASTAVAMNTEAFF. Filled out from reference TRBV19 and TRBJ1-1, the complete variable domain reads DGGITQSPKYLFRKEGQNVTLSCEQNLNHDAMYWYRQDPGQGLRLIYYSQIVNDFQKGDIAEGYSVSREKKESFPLTVTSAQKNPTAFYLCASTAVAMNTEAFFGQGTRLTVV.

The rearrangement links TRBV18 to TRBJ2-3; the D is unclear. V shed 2 bases and J shed 6 bases, with 12 bases lying between them. The CDR3 has 14 amino acids. Germline V gene sequence: CDR1 KGHSH, CDR2 LQKENI. This CDR3 reads CASSPDSATDTQYF. The CDR3 DNA is TGTGCCAGCTCACCAGACTCCGCCACGGATACGCAGTATTTT.

The chain combines TRBV5-1 with TRBJ2-7; TRBD2 matches at 10 bases. V lost 3 bases and J lost 2; bases outside the gene matches: 5. The CDR3 consists of 15 residues. CDR1 and CDR2 from the germline V gene are SGHRS and YFSETQ. CDR3 amino acids: CASSSRTSGPYEQYF. The CDR3, as DNA: TGCGCCAGCAGCTCGCGGACTAGCGGTCCCTACGAGCAGTACTTC.

This clone was recorded a few times. V gene TRBV2 combines with J gene TRBJ1-1, with D tentatively TRBD1 (5 bases). There are 14 residues in the CDR3. Germline V gives CDR1 SNHLY, CDR2 FYNNEI. Trimming took 4 bases from V and 3 from J, leaving 12 bases between them. DNA of the CDR3: TGTGCCAGCAGTGTCCGGGGGGTGGACACTGAAGCTTTCTTT. Its protein is CASSVRGVDTEAFF.

This chain connects TRBV6-1 to TRBJ1-5, with D perhaps matching TRBD1 (6 bases). The CDR3 totals 15 residues. Germline V gene sequence: CDR1 MNHNS, CDR2 SASEGT. V was trimmed by 3 bases and J by 2 bases, leaving 11 bases between them. This chain's CDR3 is CASSEGGAGNQPQHF. The CDR3 region has the DNA TGTGCCAGCAGTGAGGGGGGGGCCGGCAATCAGCCCCAGCATTTT.

The V gene is TRBV6-1, the J gene TRBJ2-7, with D unclear. Trimming cost V 6 bases and J 2 bases, with 17 bases left between them. Per germline, CDR1 MNHNS and CDR2 SASEGT. This CDR3 spans 15 amino acids. The CDR3 nucleotides are TGTGCCAGCAGCCCTGTACCCGAAGTACCCTACGAGCAGTACTTC. This gives the protein CASSPVPEVPYEQYF.

The chain uses TRBV5-1 and TRBJ2-3; TRBD2 agrees at 7 bases. Trimming removed 3 bases from V and 2 bases from J; junction bases left unmatched: 3. CDR1 is SGHRS and CDR2 is YFSETQ in the germline V gene. The CDR3 is 14 amino acids. CDR3 nucleotides: TGCGCCAGCAGCTCACTAGCGACCACAGATACGCAGTATTTT. Its translation is CASSSLATTDTQYF.

J is TRBJ2-6 and V is TRBV5-5; D unclear. The V gene lost 4 bases and the J gene lost 3 bases, with 11 bases spanning the gap. This CDR3 is 15 amino acids long. The V gene's germline CDR1 is SGHKS and CDR2 YYEKEE (reference sequence). The CDR3 DNA is TGTGCCAGCAGCATCCTAGGCAGTGGGGCCAACGTCCTGACTTTC. Translation: CASSILGSGANVLTF.

This clone has just one count. J is TRBJ2-1 and V is TRBV7-8; 12 nucleotides agree with TRBD2. The CDR3 is 19 amino acids. Per germline, CDR1 SGHVS and CDR2 FQNEAQ. After removal of 3 bases from V and 4 bases from J, the junction contained 13 bases not matched to a gene. CDR3 sequence (DNA): TGTGCCAGCAGCTTCGCCGGGGGGGTAGGACTAGCGGGATACAATGAGCAGTTCTTC. Residues: CASSFAGGVGLAGYNEQFF.